The 19 T cell receptor beta chains given below trace back to one sample, sequenced in a study of patients and donors after allogeneic stem cell transplantation. Each CDR3 protein is one row after TCRdb ran MiXCR on the RT-PCR reads. Of 920,000 or so distinct CDR3 sequences in the sample, 18% were seen once. The sequenced sample consisted of blood, either unsorted or a sorted T cell fraction (not recorded which). The receptor source for this set is a human donor who was either an allogeneic HSCT recipient or a stem cell or donor lymphocyte infusion donor (not recorded which). It is not recorded whose cells these are; they may come from a transplant donor.

In its sample, this clonotype was seen a few times. V and J are TRBV9 and TRBJ2-1, with D hard to call. CDR3 length: 11 amino acids. Trimming left V 4 bases short and J 8 bases short, with 7 bases between. Germline V CDR1 and CDR2: SGDLS, YYNGEE. The CDR3 loop is CASSHLHEQFF. The CDR3 coding sequence is TGTGCCAGCAGCCACCTCCATGAGCAGTTCTTC.

The chain uses TRBV20-1 and TRBJ1-3, with D uncertain. Germline values: CDR1 DFQATT, CDR2 SNEGSKA (reference sequence). V lost 0 bases, J lost 5 bases, and 8 bases lay in between. CDR3 length: 13 amino acids. The CDR3 loop is CSARDPTRNTIYF. The CDR3 DNA follows: TGCAGTGCTAGAGATCCGACGAGAAACACCATATATTTT.

The chain combines TRBV5-1 with TRBJ2-2; 10 bases line up with TRBD1. This CDR3 is built from 16 residues. V lost 2 bases, J lost 4 bases, and 5 bases stayed unmatched. Germline-derived CDR1 and CDR2 are SGHRS and YFSETQ. The DNA of the CDR3 is TGCGCCAGCAGCTTCGTCCGGGACAGGGGCACCGGGGAGCTGTTTTTT. Protein product: CASSFVRDRGTGELFF.

The chain joins TRBV12-3 or TRBV12-4 to TRBJ1-5; D not resolved. The CDR3 is 12 residues long. Trimming pared 3 bases from V and 8 bases from J, leaving 8 bases between. The CDR3 loop reads CASSFKGEPQHF. The DNA of the CDR3 is TGTGCCAGCAGTTTCAAGGGAGAGCCCCAGCATTTT.

V usage is TRBV28 and J usage is TRBJ2-7; D perhaps matches TRBD2 (7 bases). Germline CDR1 and CDR2: MDHEN and SYDVKM. The CDR3 consists of 15 residues. Trimming took off 1 base at V and 0 bases at J, with 10 bases between the two ends. CDR3: CASSLSGGNSYEQYF. The CDR3 DNA sequence: TGTGCCAGCAGTTTATCGGGGGGCAACTCCTACGAGCAGTACTTC.

This clonotype has just a few counts. The chain joins TRBV20-1 to TRBJ2-5, with 7 bases matching TRBD1. Germline-derived CDR1 and CDR2 are DFQATT and SNEGSKA (reference sequence). Trimming cost V 6 bases and J 5 bases; bases outside gene matches: 21. This CDR3 region has 17 residues. The CDR3 loop reads CSAPFSPTGFGGETQYF. Here the CDR3 DNA reads TGCAGTGCCCCATTCTCACCGACAGGGTTTGGTGGTGAGACCCAGTACTTC.

A few counts support this clonotype. V usage is TRBV18 and J usage is TRBJ1-1; D is unresolved. This CDR3 spans 15 amino acids. V shed 3 bases and J shed 7 bases, with 18 bases lying between them. The germline gives CDR1 KGHSH, CDR2 LQKENI. The DNA of the CDR3 is TGTGCCAGCTCACCCGAATTTAATCCTCGTAATGAAGCTTTCTTT. It specifies CASSPEFNPRNEAFF.

The V gene is TRBV7-9, the J gene TRBJ2-2; no firm D call. Germline V CDR1 and CDR2: SEHNR, FQNEAQ (reference sequence). V was clipped by 5 bases and J by 4 bases, with 11 bases between them. This CDR3 has 14 amino acids. The CDR3 loop is CASSHNLVTGELFF. CDR3 in DNA: TGTGCCAGCAGCCACAACCTTGTCACCGGGGAGCTGTTTTTT.

The rearrangement links TRBV5-6 to TRBJ2-7; D may be TRBD1 or TRBD2 (5 bases each). CDR3 length: 11 residues. CDR1 is SGHDT, CDR2 YYEEEE, per germline. V lost 4 bases and J lost 9, with 11 bases in between. The CDR3 sequence is CASSDGDRQYF. The CDR3 coding sequence is TGTGCCAGCAGCGACGGGGACCGGCAGTACTTC.

This clonotype was found a few times. The genes are TRBV24-1 and TRBJ2-1; D possibly corresponds to TRBD1 (6 bases). This CDR3 comprises 15 residues. V was trimmed by 6 bases and J by 7 bases, leaving 18 bases between them. Germline CDR1 and CDR2: KGHDR and SFDVKD. The CDR3 region is CATSPGAPGGNEQFF. DNA for the CDR3: TGTGCCACCAGTCCAGGGGCCCCTGGGGGAAATGAGCAGTTCTTC.

This clonotype has only a few counts. The V and J genes are TRBV12-3 or TRBV12-4 and TRBJ2-2; tentative D call: TRBD1 (6 bases). This CDR3 comprises 13 residues. Trimming pared 4 bases from V and 7 bases from J, leaving 10 bases between. In DNA, the CDR3 is TGTGCCAGCAGTTCCCAGGGGAACGGGGAGCTGTTTTTT. It encodes CASSSQGNGELFF.

In its sample, this clonotype was seen a few times. The rearrangement joins TRBV5-1 to TRBJ1-2, with 10 bases that match TRBD1. The CDR3 consists of 14 residues. Unmatched junction bases numbered 5, after V lost 3 bases and J lost 6 bases. Germline CDR1 and CDR2: SGHRS and YFSETQ. The CDR3 sequence is CASSSGTGEDGYTF. The CDR3 DNA follows: TGCGCCAGCAGCTCAGGGACAGGGGAAGATGGCTACACCTTC.

This clonotype occurred a few times. The chain recombines TRBV29-1 with TRBJ1-1; TRBD1 matches at 7 bases. Losses at the gene ends were 3 bases for V and 4 bases for J; bases not matched to a gene: 11. CDR1 and CDR2 from the germline V gene are SQVTM and ANQGSEA. The CDR3 length is 15 residues. The CDR3 nucleotides read TGCAGCGTTGAGCCCCAGGGGGGTTCGAGCACTGAAGCTTTCTTT. This sequence encodes CSVEPQGGSSTEAFF.

This rearrangement joins TRBV6-5 to TRBJ1-2; 7 bases align to TRBD1. The CDR3 length is 17 residues. The germline CDR1 and CDR2 sequences are MNHEY and SVGAGI. Losses at the gene ends were 0 bases for V and 1 base for J; bases not matched to a gene: 8. CDR3 DNA sequence: TGTGCCAGCAGTTACTCCTTGACAGGGTCGCTTAACTATGGCTACACCTTC. Residues: CASSYSLTGSLNYGYTF.

The sample holds a few counts of this clonotype. The rearrangement links TRBV5-6 to TRBJ1-5, with a possible D match to TRBD1 (5 bases). Trimming shortened V by 5 bases and J by 6 bases, and 9 bases separated the two germline ends. This CDR3 is 12 amino acids long. Germline values: CDR1 SGHDT, CDR2 YYEEEE. The CDR3 region has the DNA TGTGCCAGCAGTTGGGGCGGTCAGCCCCAGCATTTT. This gives the protein CASSWGGQPQHF.

This clonotype has only a few counts. This rearrangement joins TRBV12-3 or TRBV12-4 to TRBJ1-2, with TRBD1 matching over 8 bases. This CDR3 comprises 14 residues. The junction had 12 bases not matched to a gene; V was cut back by 8 bases and J by 7 bases. CDR3 sequence (DNA): TGTGCCAGCGCCTGGTCCAGGGGGCGGGTTGGCTACACCTTC. Translating it yields CASAWSRGRVGYTF.

The chain joins TRBV29-1 to TRBJ1-5, with D unresolved. With 5 bases removed from V and 0 bases from J, the gap between germline ends came to 11 bases. The CDR3 extends over 14 amino acids. CDR1 is SQVTM, CDR2 ANQGSEA, per germline. The CDR3: CSVLLPISNQPQHF. CDR3 DNA: TGCAGCGTTCTACTGCCGATTAGCAATCAGCCCCAGCATTTT.

This clonotype has ten or more counts. The chain uses TRBV7-9 and TRBJ1-1, with D hard to call. The germline V gene has CDR1 SEHNR and CDR2 FQNEAQ (reference sequence). V shed 5 bases and J shed 5 bases, with 12 bases lying between them. This CDR3 has 13 amino acids. The CDR3 DNA reads TGTGCCAGCAGCCCTAGATGGGGTACTGAAGCTTTCTTT. Its translation is CASSPRWGTEAFF.

The genes are TRBV5-6 and TRBJ1-1; perhaps TRBD1 as D (6 bases). CDR1 is SGHDT, CDR2 YYEEEE, per germline. This CDR3 has 16 amino acids. Trimming pared 5 bases from V and 0 bases from J, leaving 17 bases between. The CDR3 sequence is CASSLPGQFMNTEAFF. For the CDR3, the DNA is TGTGCCAGCAGTCTCCCCGGACAGTTCATGAACACTGAAGCTTTCTTT.